Following are 16 T cell receptor beta chains from one sample sequenced in a study of cytomegalovirus exposure and HLA in healthy donors. The primer mix had 60 Vbeta and 13 Jbeta primers. Sequenced by immunoSEQ multiplex PCR; TCRdb stores in-frame clones only, minus some. Here the sample spans 150,000 to 200,000 clones, roughly 80% being singletons. The sequenced sample was PBMCs. These receptors originate from a middle-aged man in good health and CMV-seronegative.

The chain employs TRBV5-1 and TRBJ2-3; 9 positions agree with TRBD1. The CDR3 sequence is 15 residues long. J gave up 3 bases and V 0 bases, and 2 bases lay outside the gene matches. CDR1 is SGHRS, CDR2 YFSETQ, per germline. The CDR3 loop is CASSLGDRVTDTQYF. The CDR3 coding sequence is TGCGCCAGCAGCTTGGGGGACAGGGTAACAGATACGCAGTATTTT.

The V and J genes are TRBV13 and TRBJ2-1; 8 bases line up with TRBD2. This CDR3 spans 12 amino acids. The trim removed 11 bases at V and 5 bases at J, leaving 5 bases unmatched. Germline CDR1 PRHDT, CDR2 FYEKMQ (reference sequence). The CDR3 spells CASRGGDNEQFF. DNA of the CDR3: TGTGCCTCACGGGGGGGGGACAATGAGCAGTTCTTC. Drawing the rest from reference TRBV13 and TRBJ2-1, the complete variable domain is AAGVIQSPRHLIKEKRETATLKCYPIPRHDTVYWYQQGPGQDPQFLISFYEKMQSDKGSIPDRFSAQQFSDYHSELNMSSLELGDSALYFCASRGGDNEQFFGPGTRLTVL.

This clone was counted only a few times. The same CDR3 can be traced to other DNA sequences in this sample. The chain employs TRBV20-1 and TRBJ1-1; the D gene is possibly TRBD1 (5 bases). Germline V gene lookup returns CDR1 DFQATT and CDR2 SNEGSKA (reference sequence). The V gene lost 6 bases and the J gene lost 4 bases, with 9 bases spanning the gap. The CDR3 spans 11 residues. CDR3 in amino acids: CSATGGTEAFF. CDR3 nucleotides: TGCAGTGCAACGGGGGGCACTGAAGCTTTCTTT.

The chain couples TRBV6-1 to TRBJ2-5; D remains unclear. The CDR3 totals 15 residues. Germline lookup yields CDR1 MNHNS and CDR2 SASEGT. V was trimmed by 5 bases and J by 0 bases, leaving 13 bases between them. CDR3 residues: CASSSTSLYQETQYF. In DNA form, the CDR3 reads TGTGCCAGCAGTTCTACCTCTCTGTACCAAGAGACCCAGTACTTC.

The rearrangement joins TRBV5-8 to TRBJ2-2; 9 nucleotides match TRBD1. Germline assignment: CDR1 SGHTS and CDR2 YDEGEE. The J segment lost 7 bases and the V segment lost 4 bases, leaving 8 bases of the junction unmatched. This CDR3 is 15 amino acids long. The CDR3 sequence is CASSPDRGMNGELFF. In DNA form, the CDR3 reads TGTGCCAGCAGCCCAGACAGGGGGATGAACGGGGAGCTGTTTTTT.

The chain combines TRBV9 with TRBJ1-2, with TRBD1 matching 9 bases. This CDR3 is built from 16 residues. After removal of 4 bases from V and 5 bases from J, the junction contained 12 bases not matched to a gene. The germline V gene encodes CDR1 SGDLS and CDR2 YYNGEE. Here the CDR3 DNA reads TGTGCCAGCAGCCCGACCGGGACAGGGAGAAGATATGGCTACACCTTC. This translates into CASSPTGTGRRYGYTF. Together with reference TRBV9 and TRBJ1-2, the CDR3 gives the full variable domain: DSGVTQTPKHLITATGQRVTLRCSPRSGDLSVYWYQQSLDQGLQFLIQYYNGEERAKGNILERFSAQQFPDLHSELNLSSLELGDSALYFCASSPTGTGRRYGYTFGSGTRLTVV.

The CDR3 region is CASSPLLGGSQETQYF. CDR3 nucleotide sequence: TGCGCCAGCAGCCCTTTATTAGGGGGCTCCCAAGAGACCCAGTACTTC. The chain has TRBV10-2 and TRBJ2-5; the match to TRBD1 covers 7 bases. CDR3 length: 16 residues. Germline V lookup: CDR1 WSHSY, CDR2 SAAADI. V lost 6 bases to trimming and J lost 1 base; unmatched junction nucleotides: 11.

This clone was observed once. The chain uses TRBV6-1 and TRBJ2-3; D gene ambiguous. Looked up from germline, CDR1 is MNHNS and CDR2 is SASEGT. The CDR3 totals 15 residues. Trimming shortened V by 0 bases and J by 4 bases, and 11 bases separated the two germline ends. This CDR3 reads CASSEARGYADTQYF. The CDR3, as DNA: TGTGCCAGCAGTGAAGCTAGAGGTTACGCAGATACGCAGTATTTT.

The chain combines TRBV27 with TRBJ2-1, with TRBD2 identical over 13 bases. V was pared by 6 bases and J by 4 bases, with 9 bases of the junction left unmatched. This CDR3 has 17 residues. Germline values: CDR1 MNHEY, CDR2 SMNVEV (reference sequence). CDR3 sequence reads: CASSPRLAGGSYNEQFF. The CDR3 nucleotides read TGTGCCAGCAGCCCACGACTAGCGGGGGGTTCTTACAATGAGCAGTTCTTC.

This chain connects TRBV7-7 to TRBJ2-5; possibly TRBD1 for D (6 bases). Trimming pared 1 base from V and 1 base from J, leaving 7 bases between. This CDR3 comprises 14 residues. Germline CDR1 reads SSHAT; CDR2 reads FNYEAQ (reference sequence). CDR3 sequence reads: CASSLGTVQETQYF. The CDR3 DNA reads as TGTGCCAGCAGCTTAGGGACAGTCCAAGAGACCCAGTACTTC. Looking up the rest from reference TRBV7-7 and TRBJ2-5 gives the full variable domain: GAGVSQSPRYKVTKRGQDVTLRCDPISSHATLYWYQQALGQGPEFLTYFNYEAQPDKSGLPSDRFSAERPEGSISTLTIQRTEQRDSAMYRCASSLGTVQETQYFGPGTRLLVL.

V gene TRBV10-3 combines with J gene TRBJ1-3; D not resolved. With 2 bases removed from V and 0 bases from J, the gap between germline ends came to 11 bases. Germline V gives CDR1 ENHRY, CDR2 SYGVKD. The CDR3 has 16 amino acids. CDR3 residues: CAISEAAVGSGNTIYF. CDR3 DNA sequence: TGTGCCATCAGTGAGGCGGCAGTGGGCTCTGGAAACACCATATATTTT.

This clone was picked up a small number of times. J is TRBJ1-5 and V is TRBV2; D remains unclear. Germline V lookup: CDR1 SNHLY, CDR2 FYNNEI. V lost 6 bases and J lost 2, with 8 bases in between. The CDR3 has 13 residues. Written as DNA, the CDR3 is TGTGCCAGCAGGTCTATGGGCAATCAGCCCCAGCATTTT. Protein: CASRSMGNQPQHF.

The J gene is TRBJ1-1, the V gene TRBV13, with a tentative D call TRBD1 (5 bases). CDR3 length: 11 residues. Germline V gene sequence: CDR1 PRHDT, CDR2 FYEKMQ (reference sequence). V was cut by 5 bases and J by 10 bases, with 11 bases left in between. This chain's CDR3 is CASSLGHPAFF. The CDR3 DNA sequence: TGTGCCAGCAGCCTTGGACACCCAGCTTTCTTT. The full variable domain, completed using reference TRBV13 and TRBJ1-1, is AAGVIQSPRHLIKEKRETATLKCYPIPRHDTVYWYQQGPGQDPQFLISFYEKMQSDKGSIPDRFSAQQFSDYHSELNMSSLELGDSALYFCASSLGHPAFFGQGTRLTVV.

This chain connects TRBV5-5 to TRBJ2-1, with TRBD2 identical over 7 bases. CDR3 length: 15 residues. Per the germline V gene, CDR1 is SGHKS and CDR2 is YYEKEE (reference sequence). V was clipped by 1 base and J by 4 bases; unmatched bases: 5. CDR3 amino acids: CASSLWVAGYNEQFF. The CDR3 DNA sequence: TGTGCCAGCAGCTTGTGGGTAGCGGGTTACAATGAGCAGTTCTTC. Drawing the rest from reference TRBV5-5 and TRBJ2-1, the complete variable domain is DAGVTQSPTHLIKTRGQQVTLRCSPISGHKSVSWYQQVLGQGPQFIFQYYEKEERGRGNFPDRFSARQFPNYSSELNVNALLLGDSALYLCASSLWVAGYNEQFFGPGTRLTVL.

The gene calls are TRBV10-3 and TRBJ2-5; 7 bases map to TRBD2. Trimming took 6 bases from V and 1 from J; bases not matched to a gene: 2. This CDR3 has 13 residues. The germline V gene has CDR1 ENHRY and CDR2 SYGVKD. This chain's CDR3 is CAISGTIQETQYF. The CDR3 bases are TGTGCCATCAGCGGGACTATCCAAGAGACCCAGTACTTC.

This chain links TRBV27 with TRBJ2-7; no firm D call. V lost 2 bases to trimming and J lost 2 bases, with 7 bases between them. The germline V gene has CDR1 MNHEY and CDR2 SMNVEV (reference sequence). CDR3 length equals 13 residues. In nucleotides, the CDR3 is TGTGCCAGCAGTTTAACTCCGACCTACGAGCAGTACTTC. Translation gives CASSLTPTYEQYF.